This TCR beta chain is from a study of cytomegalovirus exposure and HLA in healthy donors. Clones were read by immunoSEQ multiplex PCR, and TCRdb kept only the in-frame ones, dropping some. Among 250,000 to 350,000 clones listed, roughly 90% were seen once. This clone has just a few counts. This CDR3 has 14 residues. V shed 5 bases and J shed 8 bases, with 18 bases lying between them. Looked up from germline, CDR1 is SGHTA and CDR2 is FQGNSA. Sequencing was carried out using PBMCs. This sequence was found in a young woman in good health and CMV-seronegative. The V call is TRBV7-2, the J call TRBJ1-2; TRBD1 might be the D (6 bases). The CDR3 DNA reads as TGTGCCAGCAGCGTAGACCAACAGGGCTGGGGCTACACCTTC. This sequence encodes CASSVDQQGWGYTF.